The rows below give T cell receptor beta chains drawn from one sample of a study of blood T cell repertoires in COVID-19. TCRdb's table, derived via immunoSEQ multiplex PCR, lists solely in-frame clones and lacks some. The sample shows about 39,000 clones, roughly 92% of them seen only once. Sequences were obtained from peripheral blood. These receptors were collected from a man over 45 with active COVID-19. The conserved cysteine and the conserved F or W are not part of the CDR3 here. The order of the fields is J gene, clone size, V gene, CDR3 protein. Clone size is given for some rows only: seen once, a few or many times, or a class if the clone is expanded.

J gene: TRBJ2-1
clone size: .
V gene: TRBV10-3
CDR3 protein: AIRGTSGTDNEQF

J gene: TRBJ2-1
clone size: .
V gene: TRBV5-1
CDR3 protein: ASSSDGQGTYNEQF

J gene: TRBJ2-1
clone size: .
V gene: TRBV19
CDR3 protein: ASSQNGGGYSYNEQF

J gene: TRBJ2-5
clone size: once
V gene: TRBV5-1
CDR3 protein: ASSLGDSIGEGETQY

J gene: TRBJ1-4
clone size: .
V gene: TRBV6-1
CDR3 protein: ASSEWTGTNEKLF

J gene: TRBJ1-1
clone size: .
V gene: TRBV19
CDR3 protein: ASTLGGENTEAF

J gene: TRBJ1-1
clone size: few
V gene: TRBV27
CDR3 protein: ASSLRGFGTEAF

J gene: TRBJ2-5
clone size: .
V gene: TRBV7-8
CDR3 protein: ASSLRGRGETQY

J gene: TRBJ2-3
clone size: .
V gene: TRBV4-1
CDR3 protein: ASSQVRGRGTDTQY

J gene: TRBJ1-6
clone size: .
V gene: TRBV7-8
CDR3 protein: ASSRASGTGFYNSPLH

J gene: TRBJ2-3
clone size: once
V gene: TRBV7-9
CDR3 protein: ASSLDGGGSPYTDTQY

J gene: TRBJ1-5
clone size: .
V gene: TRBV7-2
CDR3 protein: ASSLGRGGNQPQH

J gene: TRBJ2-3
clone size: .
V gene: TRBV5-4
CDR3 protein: ASFMRGNNRDTQY

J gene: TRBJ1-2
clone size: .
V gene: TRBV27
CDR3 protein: ASSAYGTGANGYT

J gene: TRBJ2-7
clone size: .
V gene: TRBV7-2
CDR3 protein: ASSPGGLSSYEQY

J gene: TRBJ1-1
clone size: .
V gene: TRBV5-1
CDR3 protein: ASSELGGTEAF

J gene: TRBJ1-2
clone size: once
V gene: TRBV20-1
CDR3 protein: SASEGGGYGYT

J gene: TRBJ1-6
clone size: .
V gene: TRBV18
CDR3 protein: ASSPPEQGRSPLH

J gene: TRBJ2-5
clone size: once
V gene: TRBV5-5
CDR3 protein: ASSFYRTAQETQY

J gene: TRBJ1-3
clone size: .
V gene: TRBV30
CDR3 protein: AWSREIGSGNTIY

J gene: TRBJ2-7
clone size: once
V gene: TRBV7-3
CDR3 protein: ASSGGDGGSYEQY

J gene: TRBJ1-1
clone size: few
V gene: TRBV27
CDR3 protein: ASSLSRDTEAF

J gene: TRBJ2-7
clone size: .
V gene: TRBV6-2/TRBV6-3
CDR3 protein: ASSYSRQRYEQY

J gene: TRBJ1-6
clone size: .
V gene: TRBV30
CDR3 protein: AWSPSQGSPLH

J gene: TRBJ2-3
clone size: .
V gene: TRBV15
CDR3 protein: ATSRDQRGAHVTDTQY

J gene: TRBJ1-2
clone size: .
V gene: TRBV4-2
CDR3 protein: ASSQEPEGGYGYT